The TCR beta chain under discussion was sequenced for a study of T cells in Graves' hyperthyroidism and ophthalmopathy. Study-wide results and limits: Model-based prediction identified ophthalmopathy a median about 6 months prior to its onset.

Amplification of TCR beta CDR3 regions was performed using RNA transcripts as template. Carried out on the TCR CDR3, a first-round RT-PCR used the HTBI primer set. TCRdb analysed the multiplex PCR reads with MiXCR anew, one entry per CDR3 protein. The table lists about 350,000 distinct CDR3 sequences, around 14% of them singletons. If no ophthalmopathy progression occurred within 18 months, Graves' hyperthyroidism was stable. Hyperthyroidism in the patients, aged 18 to 65, was newly diagnosed and under 2 months in duration. This CDR3 has 11 amino acids. V shed 4 bases and J shed 4 bases, with 5 bases lying between them. Per germline, CDR1 SGHKS and CDR2 YYEKEE (reference sequence). The table lists this clonotype with many counts. What it recognizes is unknown.

This sequence was found in a woman in her twenties or thirties with Graves' hyperthyroidism. Material: blood. The rearrangement uses TRBV5-5 and TRBJ2-5; D not resolved. The CDR3 protein is CASSATETQYF. The CDR3 DNA reads as TGTGCCAGCAGCGCCACAGAGACCCAGTACTTC.